This entry is about one TCR beta chain. The specificity of this receptor is unknown. Within one base of it there is no much larger clone, and no base qualities were kept. V and J are trimmed by 0 bases and 5 bases, and the gene matches miss 1 base of the junction. CDR1 and CDR2 (GTSNPN, SVGIG) derive from the germline V gene (reference sequence). From its cysteine to its phenylalanine, the CDR3 spans 13 amino acids. Of the read, only the CDR3 DNA is kept; its 39 bases are in frame from base 1. Whole blood was collected in K2EDTA tubes by collaborating institutions according to the institutions' own protocols. Collaborator samples were shipped for TCRbeta analysis as frozen whole blood, isolated PBMCs, or DNA extracted from either sample type. The data are from a study of blood T cell repertoires in COVID-19 (dated by TCRdb to 2020 to 2022). A note on the overall study: Samples from collaborators originated in the United States, Italy and Spain and spanned both the acute and convalescent phases of COVID-19. The material from the prospective study consisted of cDNA or gDNA derived from T cells, B-cell-depleted T cells, or PBMCs. The dataset comprised deeply sampled blood TCRbeta repertoires from subjects exposed to, actively infected with, or recovered from COVID-19. The repertoires were made available in a free public database intended to serve as a resource for research on the immune response to SARS-CoV-2. Samples were obtained from the ongoing ImmuneRACE study (first 160 participants) and from 950 to 1,500 subjects provided by 6 global collaborators. The sample metadata nearly always contained a de-identified subject ID, COVID-19 status, age in years and sex. Where available, HLA class I and class II types were taken from metadata supplied by the sample provider and were not determined by assay-based typing. The investigation overall reported the following: Clinical and demographic metadata were provided uncurated, with the amount varying by source and participant.

The immunoSEQ Assay, a bias-controlled multiplex PCR, was used to amplify TCRbeta CDR3 regions from genomic DNA. The authors' pipeline ran thus. Nucleated cell counts per sample were estimated from amplification of reference gene primers within the assay. To quantify the absolute abundance of each unique TCRbeta CDR3 rearrangement, sequence reads were collapsed and filtered. For each sample, productive Simpson clonality was calculated as the square root of Simpson's diversity index over productive rearrangements. TCRdb obtained this table from immuneACCESS and retained in-frame rearrangements with V and J assigned. These tables miss some clones; where compared with another copy, unresolved V genes account for less than half of the shortfall, and the remainder is unexplained. For V, J and clone size, that table is used; D and trimming come from the DNA. Here the sample has about 40,000 clones; 75% to 90% occur a single time. Jointly, the top ten make up about 9.8% of the sample.

The sequence joins TRBV30 to TRBJ2-7; TRBD1 fits 10 bases in the junction. The material sequenced was peripheral blood. The source is a human donor in a cohort sampled during active COVID-19. The DNA sequence is given as TGTGCCTGGAGTGTCGGACAGGGGGACGAGCAGTACTTC. Translated, this is CAWSVGQGDEQYF.